What follows are 2 T cell receptor beta chains derived from one specimen sequenced in a study of T-cell reconstitution after alpha-beta-depleted transplantation in children. A library of TCRbeta sequences, prepared with unique molecular identifiers, was generated. TCRdb called the PCR reads again in MiXCR, with one record for every CDR3 protein. Seen here are some 80,000 distinct CDR3 sequences, roughly 20% observed once, and the top ten hold roughly half. Material: PBMCs, mostly from graft donor cells, obtained 360 days after TCRalphabeta/CD19-depleted stem cell transplant. These receptor sequences come from a male patient aged 2-10 years who had a stem cell transplant for acute lymphoblastic leukemia, so the T cells may come from the graft donor.

There are a few counts of this clonotype. The V call is TRBV12-3 or TRBV12-4, the J call TRBJ2-1, with no clear D. This CDR3 comprises 14 residues. V dropped 9 bases and J dropped 3 bases, with 15 bases sitting between them. This CDR3 reads CASSLGHHYNEQFF. The CDR3 coding sequence is TGTGCCAGTTCCCTTGGGCACCACTACAATGAGCAGTTCTTC.

This clonotype was counted ten times or more. V and J are TRBV18 and TRBJ2-1; no reliable D call. Germline CDR1 KGHSH, CDR2 LQKENI. Trimming shortened V by 1 base and J by 5 bases, and 12 bases separated the two germline ends. The CDR3 length is 15 residues. CDR3: CASSPQGPWDNEQFF. For the CDR3, the DNA is TGTGCCAGCTCACCACAGGGCCCTTGGGACAATGAGCAGTTCTTC.